What follows are 31 T cell receptor beta chains derived from one specimen sequenced in a study of radiotherapy plus CTLA-4 blockade in lung cancer. The repertoire was sequenced with immunoSEQ multiplex PCR; TCRdb's copy has only in-frame clones and lacks some. The sample consists of tens of thousands of clones, approximately 77% of them appearing once. This specimen consisted of peripheral blood, obtained from a patient treated with radiotherapy plus ipilimumab. The receptors originated from a human donor with non-small cell lung cancer that progressed on radiotherapy plus ipilimumab.

This clone appeared once. J is TRBJ2-7 and V is TRBV11-2, with TRBD2 as a possible D gene (6 bases). This CDR3 is built from 14 residues. CDR1 is SGHAT, CDR2 FQNNGV, per germline. V shed 0 bases and J shed 7 bases, with 13 bases lying between them. CDR3 nucleotides: TGTGCCAGCAGCTTAGAGGGGAGGCCGGAGGAGCAGTACTTC. Translation gives CASSLEGRPEEQYF.

This clone has only a few counts. J is TRBJ1-4 and V is TRBV27; possible D gene TRBD1, 5 bases. CDR1 is MNHEY, CDR2 SMNVEV, per germline (reference sequence). V lost 6 bases and J lost 2, with 13 bases in between. The CDR3 runs to 15 residues. The CDR3 DNA sequence: TGTGCCAGCAGCCGGGGGGGGGATACTAATGAAAAACTGTTTTTT. Translation: CASSRGGDTNEKLFF.

This clone was seen a single time. The chain is built from TRBV5-1 and TRBJ2-5; a possible D gene is TRBD1 (6 bases). V dropped 4 bases and J dropped 2 bases, with 9 bases sitting between them. Per germline, CDR1 SGHRS and CDR2 YFSETQ. The CDR3 is 13 residues long. CDR3 bases: TGCGCCAGCAGCCCGGGACATCAAGAGACCCAGTACTTC. Its translation: CASSPGHQETQYF.

The chain carries TRBV9 and TRBJ2-2, with D possibly matching TRBD2 (6 bases). V was trimmed by 6 bases and J by 4 bases, leaving 10 bases between them. Germline values: CDR1 SGDLS, CDR2 YYNGEE. The CDR3 runs to 13 residues. The chain's CDR3 is CASMGGSTGELFF. CDR3 nucleotides: TGTGCCAGCATGGGGGGATCCACCGGGGAGCTGTTTTTT. The variable domain in full, completed from reference TRBV9 and TRBJ2-2, reads DSGVTQTPKHLITATGQRVTLRCSPRSGDLSVYWYQQSLDQGLQFLIQYYNGEERAKGNILERFSAQQFPDLHSELNLSSLELGDSALYFCASMGGSTGELFFGEGSRLTVL.

The chain carries TRBV29-1 and TRBJ1-2; no clear D gene. Per the germline V gene, CDR1 is SQVTM and CDR2 is ANQGSEA. The CDR3 sequence is 14 residues long. The V and J ends lost 3 bases and 3 bases respectively, with 14 bases between them. The CDR3 protein is CSVDNVWGDYGYTF. CDR3 DNA: TGCAGCGTTGATAATGTTTGGGGAGACTATGGCTACACCTTC.

The gene calls are TRBV9 and TRBJ2-1; D is perhaps TRBD1 (5 bases). The V end was cut by 0 bases, the J end by 6 bases, with 13 bases between. CDR1 and CDR2 (germline): SGDLS, YYNGEE. CDR3 length equals 15 residues. CDR3 sequence reads: CASSVEGRAANEQFF. The CDR3 nucleotides are TGTGCCAGCAGCGTAGAGGGCAGGGCAGCCAATGAGCAGTTCTTC.

This chain joins TRBV27 and TRBJ2-7, with D perhaps TRBD2 (7 bases). Looked up from germline, CDR1 is MNHEY and CDR2 is SMNVEV (reference sequence). This CDR3 is 13 amino acids long. V lost 2 bases, J lost 6 bases, and 11 bases lay in between. The DNA for the CDR3 is TGTGCCAGCAGTTTAGGGGGGGGCGGCGAGCAGTACTTC. Translation gives CASSLGGGGEQYF.

This clone is a singleton in its sample. This rearrangement joins TRBV4-3 to TRBJ2-7; 10 positions match TRBD1. Germline loops: CDR1 LGHNA, CDR2 YSLEER. Losses at the gene ends were 0 bases for V and 3 bases for J; bases not matched to a gene: 5. CDR3 size: 16 residues. The CDR3 here is CASSQDGTGELYEQYF. DNA of the CDR3: TGCGCCAGCAGCCAAGATGGGACAGGGGAACTCTACGAGCAGTACTTC.

This chain uses TRBV6-6 with TRBJ2-5; D call uncertain. CDR3 length: 13 amino acids. The germline gives CDR1 MNHNY, CDR2 SVGAGI (reference sequence). Deletions cut 5 bases from V and 5 bases from J, with 12 bases between. The CDR3, as DNA: TGTGCCAGCAGTACCACCCCCGCGGAGACCCAGTACTTC. The encoded protein is CASSTTPAETQYF.

CDR3 DNA: TGTGCCAGCAGCCCTTTGACAGCCCTTACCTACGAGCAGTACTTC. It specifies CASSPLTALTYEQYF. The rearrangement links TRBV28 to TRBJ2-7; a weak D match, TRBD1 (5 bases). This CDR3 is 15 amino acids long. V lost 6 bases to trimming and J lost 2 bases, with 17 bases between them. Germline values: CDR1 MDHEN, CDR2 SYDVKM.

The genes are TRBV9 and TRBJ1-1; D remains unclear. Germline values: CDR1 SGDLS, CDR2 YYNGEE. Trimming took off 0 bases at V and 8 bases at J, with 8 bases between the two ends. The CDR3 has 12 residues. DNA for the CDR3: TGTGCCAGCAGCGTAGGGGGAGGCGAAGCTTTCTTT. Amino acid sequence: CASSVGGGEAFF.

The DNA of the CDR3 is TGTGCCAGCAGCCTCTGGACAGGGGGCTTGAACACTGAAGCTTTCTTT. Its translation is CASSLWTGGLNTEAFF. The chain is built from TRBV4-2 and TRBJ1-1, with 11 bases aligning to TRBD1. The CDR3 length is 16 residues. Germline loops: CDR1 LGHNA, CDR2 YNFKEQ. Trimming removed 4 bases from V and 0 bases from J; junction bases left unmatched: 4.

The genes are TRBV11-2 and TRBJ2-5, with D possibly matching TRBD1 (7 bases). Trimming removed 5 bases from V and 4 bases from J, with 14 bases in between. The CDR3 has 14 amino acids. The germline CDR1 and CDR2 sequences are SGHAT and FQNNGV. The CDR3 reads CASSAGQLPETQYF. Here the CDR3 DNA reads TGTGCCAGCAGCGCGGGACAGCTGCCAGAGACCCAGTACTTC.

This clone was seen a handful of times. The gene calls are TRBV7-2 and TRBJ1-1; D unclear. The CDR3 is 12 residues long. The V end lost 3 bases, the J end lost 0 bases, and 2 bases lay between the germline ends. The germline gives CDR1 SGHTA, CDR2 FQGNSA. CDR3 residues: CASSLVNTEAFF. In nucleotides, the CDR3 is TGTGCCAGCAGCTTGGTGAACACTGAAGCTTTCTTT.

This sequence joins TRBV6-6 and TRBJ2-7; 7 nucleotides align to TRBD1. The ends lost 5 bases at V and 2 bases at J; junction bases unmatched: 3. Germline CDR1 is MNHNY and CDR2 is SVGAGI (reference sequence). The CDR3 extends over 13 amino acids. CDR3 residues: CASSKQGTYEQYF. CDR3 DNA sequence: TGTGCCAGCAGTAAACAGGGGACCTACGAGCAGTACTTC.

This clone was seen a handful of times. The rearrangement uses TRBV7-9 and TRBJ1-5, with TRBD1 matching 8 bases. The V segment lost 5 bases and the J segment 4 bases; nucleotides outside the gene matches: 10. This CDR3 spans 16 amino acids. Per germline, CDR1 SEHNR and CDR2 FQNEAQ (reference sequence). The CDR3 spells CASSLGQGIGNQPQHF. The CDR3 DNA sequence: TGTGCCAGCAGCCTCGGACAGGGAATAGGGAATCAGCCCCAGCATTTT.

The chain joins TRBV6-6 to TRBJ2-2, with 8 bases matching TRBD1. V lost 3 bases and J lost 1; bases outside the gene matches: 1. CDR1 MNHNY and CDR2 SVGAGI come from the germline V gene (reference sequence). The CDR3 is 15 amino acids. The DNA for the CDR3 is TGTGCCAGCAGTTATGGACAGGGGAACACCGGGGAGCTGTTTTTT. Translated: CASSYGQGNTGELFF.

The chain couples TRBV27 to TRBJ2-3; D assignment may be TRBD1 or TRBD2 (6 bases each). CDR3 length: 17 amino acids. The V gene lost 1 base and the J gene lost 3 bases, with 17 bases spanning the gap. Germline-derived CDR1 and CDR2 are MNHEY and SMNVEV (reference sequence). Written as DNA, the CDR3 is TGTGCCAGCAGTTTATATGGGCAGGGGAGGATAACAGATACGCAGTATTTT. This gives the protein CASSLYGQGRITDTQYF.

V usage is TRBV7-2 and J usage is TRBJ1-1; D might be TRBD1 (5 bases). The CDR3 runs 17 residues. Germline V gene data show CDR1 as SGHTA and CDR2 as FQGNSA. Trimming cost V 3 bases and J 7 bases, with 24 bases left between them. The CDR3 DNA follows: TGTGCCAGCAGCTTTCCTAAGGGGCGGTCCCAGGTGGATGAAGCTTTCTTT. Its protein is CASSFPKGRSQVDEAFF.

The genes are TRBV7-2 and TRBJ1-2; maybe TRBD1 (6 bases). The germline CDR1 and CDR2 sequences are SGHTA and FQGNSA. The V end was cut by 6 bases, the J end by 5 bases, with 16 bases between. The CDR3 length is 14 residues. DNA of the CDR3: TGTGCCAGCAGTTCCTCGGGGGGGCTATATGGCTACACCTTC. The encoded protein is CASSSSGGLYGYTF.

The chain links TRBV28 to TRBJ1-2; D might be TRBD1 (5 bases). Germline CDR1 reads MDHEN; CDR2 reads SYDVKM. V was clipped by 3 bases and J by 10 bases, with 12 bases between them. The CDR3 has 12 amino acids. In DNA form, the CDR3 reads TGTGCCAGCAGTTTGGGGGGTAGGGTCTACACCTTC. Translating gives CASSLGGRVYTF.

V is TRBV12-5 and J is TRBJ2-1; maybe TRBD2 (6 bases). V was clipped by 1 base and J by 6 bases, with 16 bases between them. Germline assignment: CDR1 LGHNT and CDR2 FRNRAP. CDR3 length equals 16 residues. CDR3 coding DNA: TGTGCTAGTGGTTTGGACCTGGTAGACGGGGGCAATGAGCAGTTCTTC. Protein: CASGLDLVDGGNEQFF.

This rearrangement joins TRBV6-5 to TRBJ2-1, with no clear D. Trimming removed 4 bases from V and 2 bases from J, with 6 bases in between. This CDR3 is 13 amino acids long. Germline CDR1 and CDR2: MNHEY and SVGAGI. The CDR3 DNA reads TGTGCCAGCAGTTTACAGCCCTACAATGAGCAGTTCTTC. Translation: CASSLQPYNEQFF.

The genes are TRBV19 and TRBJ1-5; D not resolved. CDR3 length: 14 residues. Germline V gives CDR1 LNHDA, CDR2 SQIVND (reference sequence). Trimming removed 7 bases from V and 0 bases from J, with 10 bases in between. As DNA, the CDR3 is TGTGCCAGTACCCTGACCCATAGCAATCAGCCCCAGCATTTT. Amino acids: CASTLTHSNQPQHF.

V usage is TRBV30 and J usage is TRBJ2-7; the D gene is possibly TRBD1 (6 bases). Trimming removed 3 bases from V and 3 bases from J, with 12 bases in between. CDR1 and CDR2 (germline): GTSNPN, SVGIG (reference sequence). This CDR3 has 13 amino acids. CDR3 in DNA: TGTGCCTGGAGAAGGACAGTTAGCTACGAGCAGTACTTC. Protein: CAWRRTVSYEQYF. The full variable domain, its missing parts supplied by reference TRBV30 and TRBJ2-7, is SQTIHQWPATLVQPVGSPLSLECTVEGTSNPNLYWYRQAAGRGLQLLFYSVGIGQISSEVPQNLSASRPQDRQFILSSKKLLLSDSGFYLCAWRRTVSYEQYFGPGTRLTVT.

This clone has a handful of counts. The chain links TRBV19 to TRBJ2-5; the match to TRBD2 covers 10 bases. The trim removed 5 bases at V and 2 bases at J, leaving 8 bases unmatched. Germline CDR1 is LNHDA and CDR2 is SQIVND (reference sequence). The CDR3 spans 16 residues. The CDR3 spells CASSPMGLALQETQYF. CDR3 nucleotides: TGTGCCAGTAGTCCGATGGGACTAGCGCTTCAAGAGACCCAGTACTTC.

In DNA form, the CDR3 reads TGTGCCAGTAGTATAACCCACTTAGGGCAGCATTTT. Its protein is CASSITHLGQHF. The genes are TRBV19 and TRBJ1-5; D not certain. Germline-derived CDR1 and CDR2 are LNHDA and SQIVND (reference sequence). Trimming took off 2 bases at V and 13 bases at J, with 12 bases between the two ends. CDR3 length equals 12 residues.

J is TRBJ1-1 and V is TRBV28, with unresolved D. Trimming removed 1 base at V and 11 bases at J, with 14 bases between. Per the germline V gene, CDR1 is MDHEN and CDR2 is SYDVKM. The length of the CDR3 is 13 residues. The CDR3 coding sequence is TGTGCCAGCAGTTTATTAGGGCCACAGCCGGCTTTCTTT. This gives the protein CASSLLGPQPAFF. The variable domain in full, completed from reference TRBV28 and TRBJ1-1, reads DVKVTQSSRYLVKRTGEKVFLECVQDMDHENMFWYRQDPGLGLRLIYFSYDVKMKEKGDIPEGYSVSREKKERFSLILESASTNQTSMYLCASSLLGPQPAFFGQGTRLTVV.

The chain joins TRBV7-8 to TRBJ2-7, with TRBD1 matching over 7 bases. Germline CDR1 SGHVS, CDR2 FQNEAQ. The CDR3 runs 12 residues. Trimming removed 3 bases from V and 8 bases from J; junction bases left unmatched: 4. The CDR3 spells CASSFPTGKQYF. The CDR3 DNA is TGTGCCAGCAGCTTCCCGACAGGGAAGCAGTACTTC.

The V and J genes are TRBV2 and TRBJ1-5; 8 bases map to TRBD1. Germline V lookup: CDR1 SNHLY, CDR2 FYNNEI. V lost 4 bases, J lost 4 bases, and 3 bases stayed unmatched. The CDR3 runs to 14 residues. The CDR3: CASSGQGPNQPQHF. In nucleotides, the CDR3 is TGTGCCAGCAGTGGACAGGGGCCAAATCAGCCCCAGCATTTT.

This chain uses TRBV5-1 with TRBJ2-3; D ambiguous. V gave up 3 bases and J gave up 0 bases, with 5 bases separating them. This CDR3 region has 13 residues. CDR1 is SGHRS, CDR2 YFSETQ, per germline. The CDR3 spells CASSWVSTDTQYF. In DNA form, the CDR3 reads TGCGCCAGCAGCTGGGTTAGCACAGATACGCAGTATTTT.